Below, 24 T cell receptor beta chains from the same sample are listed, as sequenced in a study of read filtering for tumor transcriptome and immune sequencing. From roughly 0.4 ug of RNA, a library with molecular barcoded alpha/delta and beta/gamma adaptors was made. TCRdb used MiXCR to reprocess the reads, holding one entry per CDR3 protein. This table has under 25,000 distinct CDR3 sequences, roughly 15% appearing once. Source material: a population of CD138-negative cells sorted from bone marrow. These receptors were collected from a donor aged 40 or older with multiple myeloma.

J is TRBJ2-1 and V is TRBV7-2; D might be TRBD2 (5 bases). The CDR3 has 15 amino acids. V was pared by 6 bases and J by 0 bases, with 12 bases between. Germline CDR1 reads SGHTA; CDR2 reads FQGNSA. This CDR3 reads CASREAASSYNEQFF. CDR3 nucleotide sequence: TGTGCCAGCAGGGAAGCGGCTAGCTCCTACAATGAGCAGTTCTTC.

This clonotype was seen at least ten times. This chain connects TRBV6-1 to TRBJ2-5; no reliable D call. CDR3 length: 17 residues. Between the trimmed V and J ends, which lost 2 bases and 2 bases, there was a span of 18 bases. From germline, CDR1 is MNHNS and CDR2 SASEGT. The CDR3 here is CASSERSWGSYQETQYF. DNA of the CDR3: TGTGCCAGCAGTGAAAGAAGTTGGGGATCCTATCAAGAGACCCAGTACTTC.

This clonotype has a count of ten or more. The chain uses TRBV7-9 and TRBJ1-6; the D is unclear. This CDR3 is built from 13 residues. Germline CDR1 is SEHNR and CDR2 is FQNEAQ (reference sequence). V lost 5 bases and J lost 8, with 10 bases in between. Here the CDR3 DNA reads TGTGCCAGCAGCGAACAGCGGGATTCACCCCTCCACTTT. This gives the protein CASSEQRDSPLHF.

This clonotype was detected only a few times. The genes are TRBV28 and TRBJ2-5, with TRBD1 identical over 7 bases. Trimming at V came to 4 bases and at J to 3 bases, leaving 8 bases not matched to a gene. Germline CDR1 and CDR2: MDHEN and SYDVKM. The CDR3 runs to 15 residues. The CDR3, as DNA: TGTGCCAGCAGTTCCCGGACAGGCTGGGAAGAGACCCAGTACTTC. Its translation: CASSSRTGWEETQYF.

The chain couples TRBV27 to TRBJ2-1; the match to TRBD2 covers 11 bases. Unmatched junction bases numbered 11, after V lost 4 bases and J lost 6 bases. This CDR3 spans 17 amino acids. Germline loops: CDR1 MNHEY, CDR2 SMNVEV (reference sequence). CDR3 coding DNA: TGTGCCAGCAGTTACATCACTAGCGGGAGTGGCCGCAATGAGCAGTTCTTC. This codes for CASSYITSGSGRNEQFF.

This sequence joins TRBV29-1 and TRBJ2-2; the match to TRBD1 covers 7 bases. This CDR3 spans 17 amino acids. After removal of 2 bases from V and 5 bases from J, the junction contained 14 bases not matched to a gene. The germline V gene encodes CDR1 SQVTM and CDR2 ANQGSEA. CDR3 sequence (DNA): TGCAGCGTTGAACTTCCCCCACAGGGGCCGAGGACCGGGGAGCTGTTTTTT. This sequence encodes CSVELPPQGPRTGELFF.

The table lists this clonotype with many counts. V usage is TRBV7-2 and J usage is TRBJ1-1; a weak D match, TRBD1 (5 bases). The CDR3 is 14 amino acids. V lost 3 bases and J lost 5, with 13 bases in between. Germline CDR1 and CDR2: SGHTA and FQGNSA. DNA of the CDR3: TGTGCCAGCAGCTTCCAGGGCCAGGGAACTGAAGCTTTCTTT. Its protein is CASSFQGQGTEAFF.

As for this clonotype: This may come from a read error, since a much larger clone is one base off. The CDR3 reads CASSAGARGYEQYF. The CDR3 DNA reads TGTGCCAGCAGTGCCGGGGCTAGGGGGTACGAGCAGTACTTC. The chain has TRBV6-5 and TRBJ2-7; possibly TRBD1 for D (6 bases). This CDR3 comprises 14 residues. V lost 5 bases and J lost 4, with 15 bases in between. Germline CDR1 MNHEY, CDR2 SVGAGI.

This clonotype was observed many times. The chain has TRBV20-1 and TRBJ2-3; 9 nucleotides align to TRBD2. Germline CDR1 DFQATT, CDR2 SNEGSKA (reference sequence). The V segment lost 5 bases and the J segment 2 bases; nucleotides outside the gene matches: 8. The CDR3 totals 15 residues. The CDR3 DNA follows: TGCAGTGCTCGGATTAGCGGGAGAGACACAGATACGCAGTATTTT. Translating it yields CSARISGRDTDTQYF.

J is TRBJ2-2 and V is TRBV6-6; 11 bases map to TRBD2. This CDR3 has 17 amino acids. Germline CDR1 reads MNHNY; CDR2 reads SVGAGI (reference sequence). V dropped 0 bases and J dropped 5; count of bases not matched to a gene: 5. CDR3 residues: CASSYSQGLAVTGELFF. As DNA, the CDR3 is TGTGCCAGCAGTTACTCGCAGGGACTAGCGGTTACCGGGGAGCTGTTTTTT.

At least ten counts were recorded for this clonotype. The chain uses TRBV20-1 and TRBJ2-3; 10 nucleotides line up with TRBD1. The CDR3 contains 14 residues. The trim removed 3 bases at V and 4 bases at J, leaving 4 bases unmatched. Germline loops: CDR1 DFQATT, CDR2 SNEGSKA (reference sequence). The chain's CDR3 is CSARFGQGADTQYF. CDR3 bases: TGCAGTGCTAGGTTCGGACAGGGGGCAGATACGCAGTATTTT.

The gene calls are TRBV7-2 and TRBJ1-5; 7 nucleotides agree with TRBD1. Unmatched junction bases numbered 2, after V lost 5 bases and J lost 1 base. The CDR3 extends over 14 amino acids. From germline, CDR1 is SGHTA and CDR2 FQGNSA. Here the CDR3 reads CASSQQGSNQPQHF. CDR3 sequence (DNA): TGTGCCAGCAGCCAACAGGGGAGCAATCAGCCCCAGCATTTT.

This clonotype showed up many times. CDR3 loop: CASSVGQSIAGVYNEQFF. The CDR3, as DNA: TGTGCCAGCAGCGTTGGACAGTCAATAGCGGGAGTCTATAATGAGCAGTTCTTC. The chain combines TRBV9 with TRBJ2-1; 9 positions match TRBD2. V gave up 2 bases and J gave up 7 bases; unmatched junction bases: 16. The CDR3 length is 18 residues. CDR1 is SGDLS and CDR2 is YYNGEE in the germline V gene.

With respect to this clonotype: A much bigger clone sits one base away, suggesting this may be a read error. The chain carries TRBV27 and TRBJ2-1; D not resolved. V lost 3 bases and J lost 13, with 16 bases in between. CDR1 MNHEY and CDR2 SMNVEV come from the germline V gene (reference sequence). This CDR3 comprises 13 residues. This chain's CDR3 is CASSLYKEETQFF. CDR3 bases: TGTGCCAGCAGTTTGTACAAGGAAGAGACCCAGTTCTTC.

This clonotype was counted at least ten times. The CDR3: CASSVPGTDQETQYF. The CDR3 DNA reads as TGCGCCAGCAGCGTGCCCGGGACAGACCAAGAGACCCAGTACTTC. The rearrangement links TRBV5-1 to TRBJ2-5; 7 bases match TRBD1. V gave up 4 bases and J gave up 0 bases; unmatched junction bases: 6. This CDR3 region has 15 residues. Germline-derived CDR1 and CDR2 are SGHRS and YFSETQ.

In this sample, this clonotype turned up a few times. This chain joins TRBV5-1 and TRBJ2-7; TRBD2 matches 7 bases. In germline, CDR1 is SGHRS, CDR2 YFSETQ. The ends lost 3 bases at V and 3 bases at J; junction bases unmatched: 9. The length of the CDR3 is 15 residues. The CDR3 bases are TGCGCCAGCAGCTCCCGGGAGGTTGGGCTCTACGAGCAGTACTTC. Protein: CASSSREVGLYEQYF. Complete variable domain (other parts from reference TRBV5-1 and TRBJ2-7): KAGVTQTPRYLIKTRGQQVTLSCSPISGHRSVSWYQQTPGQGLQFLFEYFSETQRNKGNFPGRFSGRQFSNSRSEMNVSTLELGDSALYLCASSSREVGLYEQYFGPGTRLTVT.

The rearrangement links TRBV6-6 to TRBJ2-7; maybe TRBD2 (6 bases). CDR1 is MNHNY and CDR2 is SVGAGI in the germline V gene (reference sequence). The CDR3 spans 12 residues. The V end lost 7 bases, the J end lost 6 bases, and 13 bases lay between the germline ends. Here the CDR3 DNA reads TGTGCCAGCAACCCGGGAGTAAGCGAGCAGTACTTC. Translating gives CASNPGVSEQYF.

This clonotype was counted many times. The rearrangement joins TRBV3-1 to TRBJ2-1; D is ambiguous. V was cut by 1 base and J by 5 bases, with 3 bases left in between. Germline V gene sequence: CDR1 LGHDT, CDR2 YNNKEL (reference sequence). This CDR3 is built from 12 residues. DNA of the CDR3: TGTGCCAGCAGCCAAGCCGACAATGAGCAGTTCTTC. This translates into CASSQADNEQFF.

This clonotype was recorded at least ten times. The CDR3 protein is CASARGTGGDQQFF. The CDR3 DNA reads TGTGCCAGCGCCCGCGGGACAGGAGGGGATCAGCAGTTCTTC. This rearrangement joins TRBV6-5 to TRBJ2-1, with TRBD1 matching 8 bases. This CDR3 is 14 amino acids long. V shed 8 bases, J shed 11 bases, and the junction held 14 bases outside the gene matches. Looked up from germline, CDR1 is MNHEY and CDR2 is SVGAGI.

In this sample, this clonotype turned up many times. J is TRBJ2-7 and V is TRBV7-2, with 9 bases identical to TRBD1. This CDR3 is built from 14 residues. V gave up 5 bases and J gave up 7 bases; unmatched junction bases: 9. Germline V CDR1 and CDR2: SGHTA, FQGNSA. In DNA form, the CDR3 reads TGTGCCAGCAGCCCGGGGGACAGGGTGCGTGAGCAGTACTTC. Residues: CASSPGDRVREQYF.

The gene calls are TRBV19 and TRBJ2-2; 9 bases are shared with TRBD2. V lost 7 bases, J lost 7 bases, and 10 bases stayed unmatched. The CDR3 is 15 residues long. Germline V gene data show CDR1 as LNHDA and CDR2 as SQIVND (reference sequence). The CDR3 DNA is TGTGCCAGTAAGCGGGAGGAGATGATGGGCGGGGAGCTGTTTTTT. Its protein product is CASKREEMMGGELFF.

This clonotype was found many times. The chain combines TRBV28 with TRBJ2-5, with 7 bases lining up with TRBD2. The germline V gene encodes CDR1 MDHEN and CDR2 SYDVKM. V lost 6 bases to trimming and J lost 2 bases; unmatched junction nucleotides: 3. The CDR3 runs to 13 residues. In nucleotides, the CDR3 is TGTGCCAGCAGGGGGACTACACAAGAGACCCAGTACTTC. It is translated as CASRGTTQETQYF.

This clonotype was observed at least ten times. The V gene is TRBV21-1, the J gene TRBJ2-3; the table's D call, TRBD1, has no DNA check behind it. TRBV21-1 is assigned pseudogene status. This CDR3 is built from 16 residues. This chain's CDR3 is CASSLVSSRCTDTQYF. In DNA form, the CDR3 reads TGTGCCAGCAGCCTAGTCAGCTCCCGGTGCACAGATACGCAGTATTTT.

This clonotype was seen a handful of times. Since a much larger clone is just one base distant, this may be a read error. V and J are TRBV28 and TRBJ1-1, with 7 positions matching TRBD1. This CDR3 is built from 14 residues. Looked up from germline, CDR1 is MDHEN and CDR2 is SYDVKM. CDR3 loop: CASSLRTGYTDAFF. In nucleotides, the CDR3 is TGTGCCAGCAGTCTCCGGACAGGTTACACTGACGCTTTCTTT.